The 8 T cell receptor beta chains below were found in one sample sequenced in a study of blood T cell repertoires in COVID-19. Clones were read by immunoSEQ multiplex PCR, and TCRdb kept only the in-frame ones, dropping some. The data hold 150,000 to 200,000 clones, with about 80% observed a single time. The sample consisted of peripheral blood. All receptors derive from a man aged 55 to 69 with acute or convalescent COVID-19.

The rearrangement joins TRBV4-1 to TRBJ2-7; D is possibly TRBD1 (5 bases). Germline V gene lookup returns CDR1 MGHRA and CDR2 YSYEKL. V was trimmed by 0 bases and J by 2 bases, leaving 14 bases between them. This CDR3 is built from 16 residues. For the CDR3, the DNA is TGCGCCAGCAGCCAAGATCCAGGGCCTGTCCCCTACGAGCAGTACTTC. It is translated as CASSQDPGPVPYEQYF.

This clone was counted a single time. This chain joins TRBV25-1 and TRBJ1-2; 8 positions agree with TRBD1. The germline V gene encodes CDR1 MGHDK and CDR2 SYGVNS. With V trimmed by 6 bases and J by 4 bases, 4 bases remained unmatched. The CDR3 has 13 amino acids. This chain's CDR3 is CASRDRAFYGYTF. In DNA form, the CDR3 reads TGTGCCAGCAGGGACAGGGCCTTCTATGGCTACACCTTC.

This clone showed up just a few times. The rearrangement uses TRBV6-5 and TRBJ1-1; D gene ambiguous. CDR3 length: 14 residues. V lost 8 bases and J 2 bases, leaving 15 bases between the germline ends. The germline gives CDR1 MNHEY, CDR2 SVGAGI. DNA for the CDR3: TGTGCCAGCGGAAATATGGGCGTAAACACTGAAGCTTTCTTT. Residues: CASGNMGVNTEAFF.

Comments on this clone: Other DNA sequences in the same sample also yield this CDR3. This chain links TRBV18 with TRBJ1-2; 10 bases line up with TRBD1. From germline, CDR1 is KGHSH and CDR2 LQKENI. The CDR3 is made up of 14 amino acids. Losses at the gene ends were 3 bases for V and 4 bases for J; bases not matched to a gene: 2. The DNA for the CDR3 is TGTGCCAGCTCACCCGGACAGGGGGGCTATGGCTACACCTTC. Protein: CASSPGQGGYGYTF.

The V and J genes are TRBV19 and TRBJ2-7, with D maybe TRBD2 (6 bases). CDR1 LNHDA and CDR2 SQIVND come from the germline V gene (reference sequence). The CDR3 extends over 15 amino acids. V was pared by 3 bases and J by 0 bases, with 12 bases between. The CDR3 nucleotides are TGTGCCAGTAGTATTAAACTAGCTGGCTCCTACGAGCAGTACTTC. This translates into CASSIKLAGSYEQYF.

The CDR3 region has the DNA TGTGCCAGCAGCCAGGGGATTGGGACAGGAGATTATGGCTACACCTTC. It yields the protein CASSQGIGTGDYGYTF. The chain couples TRBV4-2 to TRBJ1-2; 8 bases map to TRBD1. CDR1 and CDR2 (germline): LGHNA, YNFKEQ. The CDR3 runs to 16 residues. The V and J ends lost 3 bases and 5 bases, in that order; junction bases with no gene match: 11.

This chain connects TRBV3-1 (or the pseudogene TRBV3-2) to TRBJ2-7; D remains ambiguous. The CDR3 has 13 amino acids. V was shortened by 4 bases and J by 0 bases, with 7 bases between the two germline ends. CDR1 LGHDT and CDR2 YNNKEL come from the germline V gene (reference sequence). As DNA, the CDR3 is TGTGCCAGCAGCCCTCCCTTCTCCTACGAGCAGTACTTC. Translated, it gives CASSPPFSYEQYF.

The CDR3 here is CASSPLLNTEAFF. The CDR3 region has the DNA TGTGCCAGCAGTCCTCTATTGAACACTGAAGCTTTCTTT. The V gene is TRBV6-5, the J gene TRBJ1-1; D not certain. CDR3 length equals 13 residues. V lost 5 bases and J lost 0, with 7 bases in between. Per germline, CDR1 MNHEY and CDR2 SVGAGI.